Below are 18 T cell receptor beta chains sequenced from a single sample in a study of T cell responses to AZD1222 COVID-19 vaccine. Sequenced by immunoSEQ multiplex PCR; TCRdb stores in-frame clones only, minus some. The table lists some 54,000 clones, nearly 90% of them singletons, with just under 4% in the top ten. Specimen: peripheral blood, collected on day 0 of AZD1222 vaccination. These receptors all come from an adult in good health.

V usage is TRBV4-2 and J usage is TRBJ2-7; TRBD1 matches 10 bases. The CDR3 runs 14 residues. Germline V gene lookup returns CDR1 LGHNA and CDR2 YNFKEQ. The V and J ends lost 4 bases and 4 bases, in that order; junction bases with no gene match: 4. This CDR3 is CASSRTGGVYEQYF. Written as DNA, the CDR3 is TGTGCCAGCAGCCGGACAGGGGGTGTATACGAGCAGTACTTC.

As DNA, the CDR3 is TGCGCCAGCAGCCGGACTAGCGGTTACAATGAGCAGTTCTTC. It encodes CASSRTSGYNEQFF. The chain has TRBV5-1 and TRBJ2-1, with 10 positions matching TRBD2. The germline V gene encodes CDR1 SGHRS and CDR2 YFSETQ. The junction had 2 bases not matched to a gene; V was cut back by 4 bases and J by 4 bases. The CDR3 totals 14 residues.

The V and J genes are TRBV5-5 and TRBJ2-5; 8 positions match TRBD1. CDR1 and CDR2 from the germline V gene are SGHKS and YYEKEE (reference sequence). The CDR3 runs 16 residues. V gave up 4 bases and J gave up 2 bases; unmatched junction bases: 10. This chain's CDR3 is CASSPGGRTGQETQYF. In DNA form, the CDR3 reads TGTGCCAGCAGCCCTGGTGGACGGACAGGGCAAGAGACCCAGTACTTC.

This rearrangement joins TRBV7-6 to TRBJ1-3, with 9 bases that match TRBD1. The J segment lost 3 bases and the V segment lost 5 bases, leaving 8 bases of the junction unmatched. This CDR3 spans 16 amino acids. Germline CDR1 is SGHVS and CDR2 is FNYEAQ. CDR3 sequence: CASSLGQGRGGNTIYF. The DNA for the CDR3 is TGTGCCAGCAGCCTAGGACAGGGGCGGGGTGGAAACACCATATATTTT.

The chain couples TRBV6-6 to TRBJ1-5; a possible D gene is TRBD1 (5 bases). The CDR3 runs to 14 residues. The germline gives CDR1 MNHNY, CDR2 SVGAGI (reference sequence). Trimming stripped 2 bases from V and 3 bases from J, with 8 bases between. Written as DNA, the CDR3 is TGTGCCAGCAGTTACGACAGCAACAATCAGCCCCAGCATTTT. Protein: CASSYDSNNQPQHF.

V is TRBV18 and J is TRBJ2-3; no clear D gene. Germline V gene sequence: CDR1 KGHSH, CDR2 LQKENI. Deletions cut 3 bases from V and 3 bases from J, with 13 bases between. The CDR3 spans 15 residues. For the CDR3, the DNA is TGTGCCAGCTCACCGCGGCCTGCAATAACAGATACGCAGTATTTT. Protein sequence: CASSPRPAITDTQYF.

The chain combines TRBV7-9 with TRBJ1-2; no clear D gene. Germline V CDR1 and CDR2: SEHNR, FQNEAQ (reference sequence). V gave up 3 bases and J gave up 4 bases, with 21 bases separating them. The CDR3 length is 17 residues. For the CDR3, the DNA is TGTGCCAGCAGCTTTTACCCTTTAACCCCTCTCGGCTATGGCTACACCTTC. It translates to CASSFYPLTPLGYGYTF.

The V gene is TRBV11-2, the J gene TRBJ2-2; 9 bases agree with TRBD2. CDR3 size: 16 residues. Losses at the gene ends were 5 bases for V and 2 bases for J; bases not matched to a gene: 6. Germline CDR1 SGHAT, CDR2 FQNNGV. The CDR3 bases are TGTGCCAGCAGCATCTCTAGCGGGGCCAACACCGGGGAGCTGTTTTTT. This sequence encodes CASSISSGANTGELFF. The variable domain in full, completed from reference TRBV11-2 and TRBJ2-2, reads EAGVAQSPRYKIIEKRQSVAFWCNPISGHATLYWYQQILGQGPKLLIQFQNNGVVDDSQLPKDRFSAERLKGVDSTLKIQPAKLEDSAVYLCASSISSGANTGELFFGEGSRLTVL.

The V and J genes are TRBV24-1 and TRBJ2-1; 7 bases are a match to TRBD1. The V segment lost 7 bases and the J segment 9 bases; nucleotides outside the gene matches: 8. CDR3 length: 13 residues. CDR1 KGHDR and CDR2 SFDVKD come from the germline V gene. The CDR3 here is CATSPQGSGEQFF. In nucleotides, the CDR3 is TGTGCCACCAGCCCACAGGGGAGCGGTGAGCAGTTCTTC.

V usage is TRBV11-2 and J usage is TRBJ1-1; D remains unclear. This CDR3 is built from 13 residues. In germline, CDR1 is SGHAT, CDR2 FQNNGV. V lost 2 bases and J lost 4, with 8 bases in between. The CDR3 loop is CASSLLGSTEAFF. CDR3 nucleotide sequence: TGTGCCAGCAGCTTATTAGGGAGCACTGAAGCTTTCTTT.

The J gene is TRBJ2-2, the V gene TRBV5-1; unclear D gene. Trimming shortened V by 1 base and J by 1 base, and 11 bases separated the two germline ends. In germline, CDR1 is SGHRS, CDR2 YFSETQ. The CDR3 totals 16 residues. The CDR3 DNA reads as TGCGCCAGCAGCTTGACGTCCCTGGGGAACACCGGGGAGCTGTTTTTT. Protein product: CASSLTSLGNTGELFF.

V and J are TRBV2 and TRBJ1-1, with D tentatively TRBD1 (5 bases). CDR3 length: 12 residues. V gave up 6 bases and J gave up 7 bases, with 12 bases separating them. The germline V gene has CDR1 SNHLY and CDR2 FYNNEI. This CDR3 reads CASSLTVLEAFF. CDR3 DNA: TGTGCCAGCAGCCTGACAGTCCTTGAAGCTTTCTTT. The full variable domain, in which reference TRBV2 and TRBJ1-1 provide the parts outside the CDR3, is EPEVTQTPSHQVTQMGQEVILRCVPISNHLYFYWYRQILGQKVEFLVSFYNNEISEKSEIFDDQFSVERPDGSNFTLKIRSTKLEDSAMYFCASSLTVLEAFFGQGTRLTVV.

The rearrangement uses TRBV30 and TRBJ2-7, with D possibly being TRBD2 (5 bases). Germline CDR1 GTSNPN, CDR2 SVGIG (reference sequence). The CDR3 sequence is 13 residues long. Trimming removed 4 bases at V and 0 bases at J, with 10 bases between. This CDR3 is CAWTGIGSYEQYF. Written as DNA, the CDR3 is TGTGCCTGGACGGGGATCGGCTCCTACGAGCAGTACTTC.

The chain employs TRBV18 and TRBJ2-2; TRBD1 matches 9 bases. This CDR3 comprises 14 residues. Germline V gene lookup returns CDR1 KGHSH and CDR2 LQKENI. With V trimmed by 6 bases and J by 3 bases, 2 bases remained unmatched. CDR3 in amino acids: CASSRDRDTGELFF. The CDR3 nucleotides read TGTGCCAGCTCCCGGGACAGGGACACCGGGGAGCTGTTTTTT.

This chain links TRBV7-6 with TRBJ1-5, with 7 bases fitting TRBD1. V was clipped by 4 bases and J by 1 base; unmatched bases: 7. There are 16 residues in the CDR3. Germline lookup yields CDR1 SGHVS and CDR2 FNYEAQ. The CDR3 DNA reads TGTGCCAGCAGCTCGGCAGGGGGGGGGAGCAATCAGCCCCAGCATTTT. Translated, it gives CASSSAGGGSNQPQHF.

The genes are TRBV7-8 and TRBJ2-2, with 8 positions matching TRBD2. The germline gives CDR1 SGHVS, CDR2 FQNEAQ. With V trimmed by 2 bases and J by 1 base, 6 bases remained unmatched. The CDR3 contains 17 residues. DNA for the CDR3: TGTGCCAGCAGCTTATTCGGGGGGGCCCAGAACACCGGGGAGCTGTTTTTT. Protein: CASSLFGGAQNTGELFF.

This chain uses TRBV27 with TRBJ1-2; maybe TRBD1 (5 bases). This CDR3 is 14 amino acids long. Germline V lookup: CDR1 MNHEY, CDR2 SMNVEV (reference sequence). V was clipped by 5 bases and J by 2 bases, with 12 bases between them. The DNA for the CDR3 is TGTGCCAGCAGTCTGGCGTGGGGGAACTATGGCTACACCTTC. This translates into CASSLAWGNYGYTF.

The chain joins TRBV5-4 to TRBJ2-3; D gene uncertain. The CDR3 runs to 14 residues. Trimming pared 7 bases from V and 2 bases from J, leaving 14 bases between. Germline V lookup: CDR1 SGHNT, CDR2 YYREEE (reference sequence). In DNA, the CDR3 is TGTGCCAGCCTCCGTGGAGATAACACAGATACGCAGTATTTT. It translates to CASLRGDNTDTQYF.